Below, 9 T cell receptor beta chains from the same sample are listed, as sequenced in a study of shared clonotypes between healthy human individuals. Profiling relied on immunoSEQ multiplex PCR, and the TCRdb table lists in-frame clones only, not all of them. The repertoire consists of over a million clones, with approximately 80% occurring once and the leading ten covering 0.52%. Sequenced input: memory CD4+ T cells from PBMCs. Subset of the sample: CD45RA-negative fraction. These receptors all stem from a man aged 18 to 29 in good health. Some clones in this sample may be carry-over from other donors' samples.

The chain joins TRBV18 to TRBJ2-1, with D unresolved. Trimming removed 2 bases at V and 0 bases at J, with 11 bases between. The CDR3 is 16 residues long. Germline CDR1 and CDR2: KGHSH and LQKENI. The CDR3: CASSPGRQSSYNEQFF. CDR3 sequence (DNA): TGTGCCAGCTCACCAGGGCGGCAAAGCTCCTACAATGAGCAGTTCTTC.

This chain connects TRBV28 to TRBJ1-2; no clear D gene. Germline loops: CDR1 MDHEN, CDR2 SYDVKM. The CDR3 is 14 residues long. V was trimmed by 2 bases and J by 4 bases, leaving 11 bases between them. The CDR3 here is CASSLVSTTYGYTF. CDR3 DNA sequence: TGTGCCAGCAGTTTAGTAAGCACCACCTATGGCTACACCTTC.

Note on this clone: This sequence may be a read error, since a much larger clone differs from it by one base. The gene calls are TRBV18 and TRBJ2-7, with a possible D match to TRBD1 (5 bases). The germline V and J ends were trimmed by 0 bases and 5 bases, with 14 bases remaining between them. This CDR3 comprises 15 residues. CDR1 and CDR2 from the germline V gene are KGHSH and LQKENI. CDR3 bases: TGTGCCAGCTCACCACCACAGGCCCTCTGGAACGAGCAGTACTTC. Its protein is CASSPPQALWNEQYF.

Worth noting for this clone: Additional DNA sequences in this sample encode the identical CDR3. The chain links TRBV11-2 to TRBJ2-3; 11 nucleotides line up with TRBD2. This CDR3 has 16 residues. Germline CDR1 reads SGHAT; CDR2 reads FQNNGV. V lost 3 bases to trimming and J lost 0 bases; unmatched junction nucleotides: 2. The DNA for the CDR3 is TGTGCCAGCAGCTTGGGACTAGCGGCTAGCACAGATACGCAGTATTTT. This codes for CASSLGLAASTDTQYF.

This clone has only a few counts. This rearrangement joins TRBV18 to TRBJ2-3; D is ambiguous. Germline lookup yields CDR1 KGHSH and CDR2 LQKENI. The CDR3 length is 12 residues. V gave up 2 bases and J gave up 7 bases, with 7 bases separating them. The CDR3 DNA sequence: TGTGCCAGCTCACCATCGTCTAATACGCAGTATTTT. Amino acids: CASSPSSNTQYF.

V usage is TRBV2 and J usage is TRBJ2-1; a weak D match, TRBD2 (7 bases). Trimming removed 3 bases from V and 8 bases from J, with 14 bases in between. Germline V gives CDR1 SNHLY, CDR2 FYNNEI. The CDR3 loop spans 14 amino acids. DNA for the CDR3: TGTGCCAGCAGTGATGGGAGGGCAGGGGATGAGCAGTTCTTC. It yields the protein CASSDGRAGDEQFF.

The V and J genes are TRBV18 and TRBJ1-2, with TRBD1 as a possible D gene (5 bases). The germline gives CDR1 KGHSH, CDR2 LQKENI. This CDR3 spans 15 amino acids. Trimming removed 2 bases at V and 4 bases at J, with 14 bases between. The CDR3 spells CASSPYVEGPYGYTF. The CDR3 DNA sequence: TGTGCCAGCTCACCATACGTTGAGGGGCCCTATGGCTACACCTTC.

This chain uses TRBV5-1 with TRBJ2-5, with D perhaps matching TRBD2 (5 bases). Deletions cut 6 bases from V and 5 bases from J, with 17 bases between. The CDR3 sequence is 14 residues long. In germline, CDR1 is SGHRS, CDR2 YFSETQ. The chain's CDR3 is CASTPSGSGETQYF. For the CDR3, the DNA is TGCGCCAGCACGCCCTCGGGGTCCGGGGAGACCCAGTACTTC.

About this clone: A much larger clone differs by one base, so this may be a read error. The J gene is TRBJ2-7, the V gene TRBV11-3; TRBD1 aligns across 9 bases. Trimming at V came to 5 bases and at J to 5 bases, leaving 4 bases not matched to a gene. The V gene's germline CDR1 is SGHNT and CDR2 YENEEA. The CDR3 loop spans 13 amino acids. The CDR3 coding sequence is TGTGCCAGCAGCCAAAGGACAGGGGACGAGCAGTACTTC. This codes for CASSQRTGDEQYF.